This TCR beta chain was captured in a study of a mutant IDH1 vaccine in newly diagnosed glioma. As for the study in general: Following radiotherapy alone, or alongside temozolomide cycles, vaccination was started after an interval of 4-6 weeks.

The time point is: week 47, end of study. Every single dose of the vaccine, 300 ug of mutant IDH1 20-mer peptide, came with topical imiquimod. Clones were sequenced by immunoSEQ multiplex PCR, and TCRdb holds only the in-frame ones, with some missing. The sample holds fewer than 60,000 clones, roughly 61% seen once. Trimming shortened V by 2 bases and J by 10 bases, and 12 bases separated the two germline ends. The germline gives CDR1 SGHVS, CDR2 FNYEAQ. This CDR3 has 13 amino acids. Concerning this clone itself: The antigen is unknown.

The rearrangement uses TRBV7-6 and TRBJ1-5; D is ambiguous. This sequence was found in a man aged 35 to 55 with glioma. Some clones in this sample may be carry-over from other donors' samples. This material consisted of peripheral blood mononuclear cells (PBMCs), taken from a glioma patient whose treatment included an IDH1 peptide vaccine. The CDR3: CASSLSMEEPQHF. In nucleotides, the CDR3 is TGTGCCAGCAGCTTAAGTATGGAGGAACCCCAGCATTTT.